The 21 T cell receptor beta chains below come from one sample, sequenced in a study of T cell responses to AZD1222 COVID-19 vaccine. TCRdb keeps only in-frame clones here, not all; method: immunoSEQ multiplex PCR. Of some 90,000 clones listed, 80% to 90% are singletons. The input for sequencing was peripheral blood, taken on day 0 of AZD1222 vaccination. These receptors all come from an adult in good health.

The CDR3 protein is CASSSGQYTGELFF. Written as DNA, the CDR3 is TGCGCCAGCAGTTCGGGACAGTACACCGGGGAGCTGTTTTTT. V and J are TRBV5-1 and TRBJ2-2; TRBD1 agrees at 7 bases. The germline CDR1 and CDR2 sequences are SGHRS and YFSETQ. The CDR3 consists of 14 residues. V shed 5 bases and J 3 bases; nucleotides not matched to a gene: 4.

This clone was counted a few times. The CDR3 sequence is CASSLLGESASGNTIYF. In DNA form, the CDR3 reads TGTGCCAGCAGCTTGCTAGGGGAGAGTGCCTCTGGAAACACCATATATTTT. The rearrangement links TRBV5-6 to TRBJ1-3, with a possible D match to TRBD1 (5 bases). This CDR3 is built from 17 residues. Trimming left V 1 base short and J 0 bases short, with 14 bases between. Germline lookup yields CDR1 SGHDT and CDR2 YYEEEE.

The rearrangement uses TRBV6-5 and TRBJ1-6, with D unclear. The germline V and J ends were trimmed by 0 bases and 7 bases, with 10 bases remaining between them. Germline V gene lookup returns CDR1 MNHEY and CDR2 SVGAGI. This CDR3 region has 15 residues. The CDR3 loop is CASSYSVAGNSPLHF. In DNA, the CDR3 is TGTGCCAGCAGTTACTCGGTCGCCGGGAATTCACCCCTCCACTTT.

The chain recombines TRBV18 with TRBJ1-1; D gene unclear. Germline V gene data show CDR1 as KGHSH and CDR2 as LQKENI. Trimming removed 3 bases from V and 11 bases from J, with 13 bases in between. CDR3 length: 12 residues. The CDR3 reads CASSPGFGEAFF. CDR3 DNA sequence: TGTGCCAGCTCACCTGGTTTTGGAGAGGCTTTCTTT.

Worth noting for this clone: The germline gene is not matched at one end of the junction; a read error may be the cause. CDR3 nucleotide sequence: TGTGCTAGCAGCTCCATACTAGCGACGAAAGAGACCCAGTACTTC. Amino acids: CASSSILATKETQYF. The rearrangement links TRBV7-7 to TRBJ2-5; TRBD2 aligns across 7 bases. The CDR3 runs 15 residues. In germline, CDR1 is SSHAT, CDR2 FNYEAQ (reference sequence).

The V call is TRBV5-4, the J call TRBJ2-3; TRBD2 aligns across 10 bases. V was pared by 0 bases and J by 2 bases, with 3 bases of the junction left unmatched. Germline V CDR1 and CDR2: SGHNT, YYREEE (reference sequence). CDR3 size: 16 residues. CDR3 bases: TGTGCCAGCAGCTTGGCAGCGGGAGGGCCCACAGATACGCAGTATTTT. Protein sequence: CASSLAAGGPTDTQYF.

The gene calls are TRBV7-9 and TRBJ2-7; D perhaps matches TRBD1 (6 bases). This CDR3 is built from 14 residues. From germline, CDR1 is SEHNR and CDR2 FQNEAQ (reference sequence). Between the trimmed V and J ends, which lost 1 base and 7 bases, there was a span of 14 bases. CDR3 loop: CASSLGAGDWEQYF. The CDR3 coding sequence is TGTGCCAGCAGCTTAGGGGCAGGGGATTGGGAGCAGTACTTC.

The rearrangement joins TRBV29-1 to TRBJ1-5; D gene uncertain. CDR1 and CDR2 from the germline V gene are SQVTM and ANQGSEA. Trimming took off 6 bases at V and 5 bases at J, with 11 bases between the two ends. This CDR3 contains 12 residues. CDR3 nucleotides: TGCAGCGTGGCTTCTGCTGATCAGCCCCAGCATTTT. Its protein product is CSVASADQPQHF.

The CDR3 reads CASSPLALEGETQYF. The DNA for the CDR3 is TGTGCCAGCTCACCACTCGCACTAGAGGGTGAGACCCAGTACTTC. The chain employs TRBV18 and TRBJ2-5, with D possibly TRBD2 on 5 matching bases. The CDR3 spans 15 residues. CDR1 and CDR2 from the germline V gene are KGHSH and LQKENI. The ends were cut back, 1 base at V and 5 bases at J, with 14 bases in the middle.

CDR3 in amino acids: CASRRDRAFNEKLFF. The DNA of the CDR3 is TGTGCCAGCAGACGGGACAGGGCCTTTAATGAAAAACTGTTTTTT. This chain joins TRBV28 and TRBJ1-4, with 9 bases fitting TRBD1. The germline CDR1 and CDR2 sequences are MDHEN and SYDVKM. After removal of 6 bases from V and 4 bases from J, the junction contained 6 bases not matched to a gene. The CDR3 sequence is 15 residues long.

V and J are TRBV2 and TRBJ2-7, with TRBD1 matching 7 bases. CDR3 length equals 14 residues. Germline lookup yields CDR1 SNHLY and CDR2 FYNNEI. J lost 8 bases, V lost 3 bases, and 10 bases had no gene match. The CDR3 DNA sequence: TGTGCCAGCAGTGAGGAAACAGGGGTAATCAAGCAGTACTTC. Its protein is CASSEETGVIKQYF.

The table lists this clone with a few counts. This chain uses TRBV27 with TRBJ2-7, with 8 bases that match TRBD2. The ends lost 6 bases at V and 2 bases at J; junction bases unmatched: 6. Germline V gene data show CDR1 as MNHEY and CDR2 as SMNVEV (reference sequence). The CDR3 length is 14 residues. CDR3 DNA sequence: TGTGCCAGCAGGTCGACGGGACTAGCCTACGAGCAGTACTTC. Translating it yields CASRSTGLAYEQYF.

Judged by abundance, this clone is medium-sized (0.01 to 0.1%). This rearrangement joins TRBV27 to TRBJ1-5; the D gene is possibly TRBD1 (5 bases). V lost 3 bases and J lost 0, with 6 bases in between. Per the germline V gene, CDR1 is MNHEY and CDR2 is SMNVEV (reference sequence). CDR3 size: 14 residues. For the CDR3, the DNA is TGTGCCAGCAGTTTGGGGGATAGCAATCAGCCCCAGCATTTT. It yields the protein CASSLGDSNQPQHF.

This rearrangement joins TRBV28 to TRBJ1-5; D is undetermined. CDR1 and CDR2 (germline): MDHEN, SYDVKM. V was clipped by 3 bases and J by 11 bases, with 14 bases between them. CDR3 length: 13 residues. The CDR3 DNA reads TGTGCCAGCAGTTTTGGGGTTGAGTTGACCCAGCATTTT. It is translated as CASSFGVELTQHF.

The chain carries TRBV24-1 and TRBJ2-3, with D unclear. CDR1 KGHDR and CDR2 SFDVKD come from the germline V gene. The CDR3 runs to 14 residues. The V and J ends lost 5 bases and 0 bases respectively, with 8 bases between them. The chain's CDR3 is CATSATKSTDTQYF. The CDR3 nucleotides read TGTGCCACCAGTGCAACAAAGAGCACAGATACGCAGTATTTT.

The V and J genes are TRBV12-3 or TRBV12-4 and TRBJ1-5; D ambiguous. The CDR3 is 13 amino acids. Trimming left V 6 bases short and J 1 base short, with 7 bases between. The CDR3 protein is CASRMWSNQPQHF. The CDR3 nucleotides read TGTGCCAGCAGGATGTGGAGCAATCAGCCCCAGCATTTT.

The chain joins TRBV9 to TRBJ2-1; possibly TRBD2 for D (5 bases). The V gene's germline CDR1 is SGDLS and CDR2 YYNGEE. This CDR3 contains 12 residues. V shed 3 bases and J shed 7 bases, with 8 bases lying between them. In DNA, the CDR3 is TGTGCCAGCAGCGCGGACTGGAATGAGCAGTTCTTC. It yields the protein CASSADWNEQFF.

This sequence joins TRBV25-1 and TRBJ1-5; D unclear. Germline CDR1 and CDR2: MGHDK and SYGVNS. This CDR3 is built from 14 residues. Trimming shortened V by 5 bases and J by 5 bases, and 13 bases separated the two germline ends. The CDR3 DNA sequence: TGTGCCAGCAGTCCGGGAGATCTAGATCAGCCCCAGCATTTT. Translation: CASSPGDLDQPQHF.

In this sample, this clone turned up once. This rearrangement joins TRBV29-1 to TRBJ1-1, with 9 bases fitting TRBD1. The V gene end was trimmed by 2 bases and the J gene end by 0 bases; junction bases not matched to a gene: 10. The CDR3 length is 17 residues. CDR1 and CDR2 (germline): SQVTM, ANQGSEA. CDR3 DNA: TGCAGCGTTGAAAGTGGGACAGGGCACTTCATGAACACTGAAGCTTTCTTT. Translation: CSVESGTGHFMNTEAFF.

The chain's CDR3 is CASSQYYEQYF. The CDR3 DNA reads TGTGCCAGCAGCCAGTACTACGAGCAGTACTTC. This sequence joins TRBV14 and TRBJ2-7, with D unclear. Looked up from germline, CDR1 is SGHDN and CDR2 is FVKESK. Trimming left V 3 bases short and J 3 bases short, with 3 bases between. This CDR3 is 11 amino acids long.

In its sample, this clone was seen once. This chain joins TRBV3-1 (or the pseudogene TRBV3-2) and TRBJ1-3; 8 positions match TRBD1. The CDR3 runs 16 residues. In germline, CDR1 is LGHDT, CDR2 YNNKEL (reference sequence). Germline trimming cut 3 bases from V and 0 bases from J; bases unmatched to any gene: 4. The CDR3 DNA reads TGTGCCAGCAGCCAGACAGGGGCATACTCTGGAAACACCATATATTTT. This encodes CASSQTGAYSGNTIYF.